This section outlines one TCR beta chain sequence together with its context. TCRdb keeps only in-frame clones here, not all; method: immunoSEQ multiplex PCR. The top ten hold 7.8% of the sample, which has about 200,000 clones, roughly 80% seen once. The sample belongs to a study of blood T cell repertoires in COVID-19. Study context: PBMCs, B-cell-depleted T cells, or T cells were the source of the cDNA or gDNA that made up the material.

The CDR3 is 14 amino acids. The V end lost 2 bases, the J end lost 4 bases, and 11 bases lay between the germline ends. Germline CDR1 SNHLY, CDR2 FYNNEI. The genes are TRBV2 and TRBJ2-5; TRBD2 might be the D (7 bases). The sequence came from a woman aged 55-69 years with COVID-19, enrolled during active disease. The sample was peripheral blood. CDR3 sequence: CASSENGGPETQYF. CDR3 sequence (DNA): TGTGCCAGCAGTGAAAACGGGGGGCCAGAGACCCAGTACTTC.